A selection of T cell receptor beta chains follows, all from one sample in a study of OX40 agonist ivuxolimab in advanced cancers. Produced via immunoSEQ multiplex PCR; TCRdb's table is partial and in-frame only. The sample has approximately 92,000 clones; approximately 94% are singletons. The sequencing used CD4+ or CD8+ T cells sorted from blood, collected in a trial of the OX40 agonist ivuxolimab. Source of these receptors: an adult with an advanced solid tumor such as melanoma, head and neck, liver or kidney cancer. Each CDR3 is given with its conserved first and last residue. The order of the fields is clone size, V gene, D gene, J gene, CDR3 protein, CDR3 DNA. The D gene is left open where the match is weak. The size field is filled for only some rows; it gives once, few, many or a size class.

>NA|TRBV18|NA|TRBJ2-1
CASSPPAVDEQFF
TGTGCCAGCTCACCACCGGCAGTGGATGAGCAGTTCTTC
>NA|TRBV5-4|NA|TRBJ1-2
CASSPAPSPGPYGYTF
TGTGCCAGCAGCCCCGCCCCCTCCCCTGGGCCCTATGGCTACACCTTC
>NA|TRBV9|NA|TRBJ1-2
CASSVVGRTAYVNYGYTF
TGTGCCAGCAGCGTAGTAGGGCGGACAGCGTATGTTAACTATGGCTACACCTTC
>NA|TRBV27|NA|TRBJ2-7
CASSLQGRHEQYF
TGTGCCAGCAGTTTGCAGGGGAGGCACGAGCAGTACTTC
>NA|TRBV7-2|TRBD1|TRBJ1-4
CASRPWTGDEKLFF
TGTGCCAGCAGACCATGGACAGGGGATGAAAAACTGTTTTTT
>NA|TRBV30|NA|TRBJ2-6
CAWSVGAGANVLTF
TGTGCCTGGAGTGTAGGGGCCGGGGCCAACGTCCTGACTTTC
>NA|TRBV11-3|TRBD2|TRBJ2-3
CASSPGTRVPDTQYF
TGTGCCAGCAGCCCCGGGACTAGAGTCCCAGATACGCAGTATTTT
>NA|TRBV5-1|TRBD2|TRBJ2-5
CASSSGTSDETQYF
TGCGCCAGCAGCTCCGGGACTAGCGATGAGACCCAGTACTTC
>NA|TRBV6-5|TRBD1|TRBJ1-2
CASSYRGQGARYTF
TGTGCCAGCAGTTATAGGGGACAGGGAGCCCGCTACACCTTC
>NA|TRBV7-9|TRBD1|TRBJ2-7
CASSYRQGTDEQYF
TGTGCCAGCAGCTATAGACAGGGAACCGACGAGCAGTACTTC
>NA|TRBV6-6|TRBD2|TRBJ2-1
CASSYRTRIGFDEQFF
TGTGCCAGCAGTTATAGGACTAGGATAGGCTTCGATGAGCAGTTCTTC
>NA|TRBV19|TRBD1|TRBJ1-4
CASSIQGAGEKLFF
TGTGCCAGTAGTATACAGGGGGCTGGTGAAAAACTGTTTTTT
>once|TRBV2|NA|TRBJ1-2
CASSETGVFYGYTF
TGTGCCAGCAGTGAAACCGGGGTGTTCTATGGCTACACCTTC
>NA|TRBV5-4|TRBD2|TRBJ2-7
CASSLSSGGVYEQYF
TGTGCCAGCAGCTTGAGCAGCGGGGGGGTATACGAGCAGTACTTC
>NA|TRBV5-1|TRBD1|TRBJ1-2
CASSSGQGSNYGYTF
TGCGCCAGCAGCTCCGGACAGGGGAGTAACTATGGCTACACCTTC
>NA|TRBV7-2|NA|TRBJ2-7
CASSLVWSGVEQYF
TGTGCCAGCAGCTTAGTTTGGTCAGGGGTCGAGCAGTACTTC
>NA|TRBV6-5|NA|TRBJ1-3
CASSYTGAFGNTIYF
TGTGCCAGCAGTTACACTGGGGCGTTTGGAAACACCATATATTTT
>NA|TRBV18|NA|TRBJ1-2
CASSPSGGSGYTF
TGTGCCAGCTCACCGTCGGGGGGCTCTGGCTACACCTTC
>NA|TRBV5-4|NA|TRBJ2-1
CASSVLSASSYNEQFF
TGTGCCAGCAGCGTTCTAAGCGCGAGCTCCTACAATGAGCAGTTCTTC
>NA|TRBV19|NA|TRBJ1-1
CASSRGGSEAFF
TGTGCCAGTAGTAGGGGAGGCTCTGAAGCTTTCTTT
>NA|TRBV7-5|NA|TRBJ1-4
CARSSGQPNEKLFF
TGTGCCAGAAGCTCGGGACAGCCGAATGAAAAACTGTTTTTT
>once|TRBV28|TRBD1|TRBJ1-2
CASSLFGTGGNYGYTF
TGTGCCAGCAGTTTATTCGGGACAGGGGGCAACTATGGCTACACCTTC
>NA|TRBV7-3|NA|TRBJ2-1
CASSLVNSYNEQFF
TGTGCCAGCAGCTTAGTTAACAGCTACAATGAGCAGTTCTTC
>once|TRBV5-4|NA|TRBJ2-7
CASSYQSPGYEQYF
TGTGCCAGCAGCTATCAATCCCCAGGATACGAGCAGTACTTC
>NA|TRBV18|TRBD2|TRBJ2-2
CASSLGTSGRNTGELFF
TGTGCCAGCTCACTCGGGACTAGCGGGAGGAACACCGGGGAGCTGTTTTTT
>NA|TRBV18|NA|TRBJ1-1
CASSPRERVKSTEAFF
TGTGCCAGCTCACCACGGGAAAGGGTCAAAAGCACTGAAGCTTTCTTT
>NA|TRBV5-4|NA|TRBJ1-6
CASSPLGGANSPLHF
TGTGCCAGCAGCCCCCTCGGCGGGGCCAATTCACCCCTCCACTTT
>NA|TRBV19|NA|TRBJ2-3
CATHNGRTPAGDTQYF
TGTGCCACCCATAATGGACGGACTCCAGCCGGAGATACGCAGTATTTT
>NA|TRBV7-2|TRBD1|TRBJ1-1
CASSLMGQENTEAFF
TGTGCCAGCAGCTTAATGGGACAGGAGAACACTGAAGCTTTCTTT
>NA|TRBV5-1|NA|TRBJ2-1
CASSLVEPLYNEQFF
TGCGCCAGCAGCTTAGTGGAGCCCCTTTACAATGAGCAGTTCTTC
>NA|TRBV5-1|NA|TRBJ2-3
CASSPAGTDTQYF
TGCGCCAGCAGCCCGGCGGGGACAGATACGCAGTATTTT
>NA|TRBV25-1|NA|TRBJ2-7
CASSGAGFGPEQYF
TGTGCCAGCAGTGGCGCAGGGTTCGGTCCCGAGCAGTACTTC
>NA|TRBV10-3|TRBD2|TRBJ2-3
CAIKLAGETDTQYF
TGTGCCATCAAACTAGCGGGAGAGACAGATACGCAGTATTTT
>once|TRBV19|TRBD2|TRBJ2-3
CASRPSGTRSAGTQYF
TGTGCCAGTAGGCCTTCCGGGACTAGGAGCGCGGGTACGCAGTATTTT
>NA|TRBV9|NA|TRBJ2-7
CASTPTGETYEQYF
TGTGCCAGCACCCCAACGGGGGAAACCTACGAGCAGTACTTC
>NA|TRBV6-5|TRBD2|TRBJ2-7
CASSSTILAGGWEQYF
TGTGCCAGCAGTTCTACAATACTAGCGGGGGGTTGGGAGCAGTACTTC
>NA|TRBV11-2|NA|TRBJ1-2
CASSPGGSGYTF
TGTGCCAGCAGCCCCGGGGGATCCGGCTACACCTTC
>NA|TRBV4-3|NA|TRBJ1-1
CASSQAGMNAEAFF
TGCGCCAGCAGCCAAGCCGGAATGAACGCTGAAGCTTTCTTT
>NA|TRBV6-5|NA|TRBJ1-1
CASSPQGYDTEAFF
TGTGCCAGCAGTCCCCAGGGGTATGACACTGAAGCTTTCTTT
>NA|TRBV27|NA|TRBJ2-3
CASSLLIGSTDTQYF
TGTGCCAGCAGTTTATTAATCGGGAGCACAGATACGCAGTATTTT
>NA|TRBV11-2|NA|TRBJ2-3
CASRARAGSSTDTQYF
TGTGCCAGCAGAGCCAGGGCCGGGTCTAGCACAGATACGCAGTATTTT
>NA|TRBV5-1|NA|TRBJ2-5
CASSFRDGEETQYF
TGCGCCAGCAGCTTCAGAGACGGCGAAGAGACCCAGTACTTC
>once|TRBV6-5|TRBD1|TRBJ1-2
CASSPTGDYGYTF
TGTGCCAGCAGTCCGACAGGGGATTATGGCTACACCTTC
>NA|TRBV28|NA|TRBJ1-1
CASSLWPRAQLNTEAFF
TGTGCCAGCAGTTTATGGCCCCGGGCCCAGTTGAACACTGAAGCTTTCTTT
>NA|TRBV19|NA|TRBJ2-4
CASSIRVRQVDKNIQYF
TGTGCCAGTAGTATTAGAGTTCGGCAGGTAGACAAAAACATTCAGTACTTC
>NA|TRBV7-7|NA|TRBJ1-4
CASSDRAGAGKLFF
TGTGCCAGCAGCGACCGAGCGGGGGCCGGAAAACTGTTTTTT
>NA|TRBV5-1|NA|TRBJ2-3
CASGGFQGDTQYF
TGCGCCAGCGGGGGATTCCAGGGAGATACGCAGTATTTT
>NA|TRBV11-3|NA|TRBJ2-1
CASSFRGSGPNDYNEQFF
TGTGCCAGCAGCTTCCGAGGATCAGGGCCAAACGATTACAATGAGCAGTTCTTC
>NA|TRBV5-6|NA|TRBJ2-2
CASSLVWGTGELFF
TGTGCCAGCAGCTTGGTATGGGGAACCGGGGAGCTGTTTTTT
>NA|TRBV28|NA|TRBJ1-1
CASSLGGIMNTEAFF
TGTGCCAGCAGTTTAGGGGGAATTATGAACACTGAAGCTTTCTTT
>once|TRBV7-3|TRBD1|TRBJ2-3
CASSSRTGSTDTQYF
TGTGCCAGCAGCTCCCGGACAGGGAGCACAGATACGCAGTATTTT
>once|TRBV29-1|NA|TRBJ2-7
CSARTGLLSYEQYF
TGCAGCGCCAGAACCGGTTTGCTCTCCTACGAGCAGTACTTC
>NA|TRBV4-3|NA|TRBJ2-5
CASSQEFQRLETQYF
TGCGCCAGCAGCCAAGAGTTTCAGCGGTTGGAGACCCAGTACTTC